The subject of this entry is one T cell receptor beta chain. Its matching antigen is unknown. In the PCR, 60 Vbeta and 13 Jbeta primers were used. Assay: immunoSEQ multiplex PCR; the TCRdb copy retains only in-frame clones and omits some. The sample has some 77,000 clones; about 80% are singletons. This specimen belongs to a study of cytomegalovirus exposure and HLA in healthy donors. Broader study findings: It was confirmed in vitro that three of the CMV-associated chains were specific for CMV antigens. Rarity marked most TCR sequences, yet some public TCRs occurred in many donors. Judged likely to be a sequencing artifact was a cluster of highly shared sequence variants. Clonal expansion, a later analysis showed, was greater in HLA-associated TCR beta chains than in equally common others.

The junction had 5 bases not matched to a gene; V was cut back by 5 bases and J by 2 bases. Germline V gene sequence: CDR1 SGHNT, CDR2 YYREEE (reference sequence). The CDR3 is 16 amino acids. The TCR comes from a man aged 50-59 years in good health and CMV-seropositive. This chain connects TRBV5-4 to TRBJ2-2, with TRBD2 identical over 11 bases. The sequenced sample was PBMCs. CDR3 loop: CASSTGTSGNTGELFF. As DNA, the CDR3 is TGTGCCAGCAGTACCGGGACTAGCGGTAACACCGGGGAGCTGTTTTTT.